Below are 19 T cell receptor beta chains sequenced from a single sample in a study of post-analysis software for immune sequencing data. Antigen specificity for these receptors is unknown. cDNA libraries for TCR beta contained unique molecular identifiers. TCRdb analysed the PCR reads with MiXCR anew, one entry per CDR3 protein. The data contain 700,000 to 800,000 distinct CDR3 sequences, about 27% of them singletons. Study outcomes and limitations: Controls showed lower frequencies than patients for roughly five TRBV segments, and TRBV5-6, TRBV5-1 and TRBV20-1 were among these.

Sequenced: blood. These receptors were taken from a girl aged 10-17 years with multiple sclerosis.

The rearrangement links TRBV19 to TRBJ1-5, with 9 bases aligning to TRBD1. The CDR3 has 16 amino acids. Trimming cost V 4 bases and J 1 base; bases outside gene matches: 5. The V gene's germline CDR1 is LNHDA and CDR2 SQIVND (reference sequence). The CDR3 here is CASSTTGGASNQPQHF. The CDR3 DNA follows: TGTGCCAGTAGTACAACAGGGGGCGCAAGCAATCAGCCCCAGCATTTT.

This clonotype occurred many times. J is TRBJ2-7 and V is TRBV20-1; tentatively, D is TRBD1 (5 bases). V was shortened by 5 bases and J by 3 bases, with 20 bases between the two germline ends. CDR3 size: 15 residues. Germline CDR1 is DFQATT and CDR2 is SNEGSKA (reference sequence). CDR3 region: CSAATRQTLSYEQYF. Here the CDR3 DNA reads TGCAGTGCTGCCACGCGACAGACATTAAGCTACGAGCAGTACTTC.

This clonotype was observed a handful of times. This chain links TRBV27 with TRBJ2-1; a weak D match, TRBD1 (6 bases). The length of the CDR3 is 12 residues. The V gene lost 4 bases and the J gene lost 9 bases, with 10 bases spanning the gap. The germline gives CDR1 MNHEY, CDR2 SMNVEV (reference sequence). CDR3 nucleotides: TGTGCCAGCAGTTCTACAGGGAGTGAGCAGTTCTTC. This codes for CASSSTGSEQFF.

The chain is built from TRBV20-1 and TRBJ1-3; perhaps TRBD1 as D (6 bases). From germline, CDR1 is DFQATT and CDR2 SNEGSKA (reference sequence). This CDR3 comprises 14 residues. The ends were cut back, 3 bases at V and 5 bases at J, with 14 bases in the middle. The CDR3 region has the DNA TGCAGTGCTAGGGACCGGGACAATCGAAACACCATATATTTT. Protein product: CSARDRDNRNTIYF.

This clonotype was counted a few times. The chain uses TRBV7-2 and TRBJ2-6; 7 bases line up with TRBD1. The CDR3 spans 17 residues. V trimming: 2 bases; J trimming: 0 bases; junction bases outside the gene matches: 4. The germline V gene has CDR1 SGHTA and CDR2 FQGNSA. The CDR3 loop reads CASSLFGQVSGANVLTF. Here the CDR3 DNA reads TGTGCCAGCAGCTTATTCGGACAGGTCTCTGGGGCCAACGTCCTGACTTTC.

V and J are TRBV29-1 and TRBJ1-1, with D uncertain. CDR1 is SQVTM and CDR2 is ANQGSEA in the germline V gene. Trimming cost V 5 bases and J 4 bases, with 14 bases left between them. The CDR3 consists of 13 residues. The CDR3 DNA follows: TGCAGCGTTAGTAGTTCAGCCGGCACTGAAGCTTTCTTT. Protein product: CSVSSSAGTEAFF.

Details on this clonotype: This may stem from a read error, because a much larger clone lies one nucleotide away. The chain joins TRBV12-3 or TRBV12-4 to TRBJ2-5; D unclear. The CDR3 consists of 12 residues. CDR3 residues: CVSSSGQETQYF. The CDR3 bases are TGTGTCAGCAGTTCCGGGCAAGAGACCCAGTACTTC.

The V and J genes are TRBV4-2 and TRBJ2-5, with 14 nucleotides matching TRBD2. V shed 5 bases, J shed 2 bases, and the junction held 4 bases outside the gene matches. The CDR3 covers 16 residues. The V gene's germline CDR1 is LGHNA and CDR2 YNFKEQ. The CDR3: CASSATSGGAQETQYF. In DNA form, the CDR3 reads TGTGCCAGCAGCGCGACTAGCGGGGGGGCGCAAGAGACCCAGTACTTC.

CDR3: CASSLYNSYEQYF. The CDR3 DNA reads TGTGCCAGCAGTTTATACAACTCCTACGAGCAGTACTTC. This chain joins TRBV27 and TRBJ2-7; D not resolved. CDR1 and CDR2 from the germline V gene are MNHEY and SMNVEV (reference sequence). Trimming shortened V by 1 base and J by 0 bases, and 4 bases separated the two germline ends. This CDR3 is 13 amino acids long.

This clonotype has a count of ten or more. The chain joins TRBV7-2 to TRBJ2-7; D possibly corresponds to TRBD2 (6 bases). Per the germline V gene, CDR1 is SGHTA and CDR2 is FQGNSA. Trimming removed 5 bases at V and 3 bases at J, with 14 bases between. This CDR3 is built from 14 residues. The CDR3 spells CASSLGGGNYEQYF. DNA of the CDR3: TGTGCCAGCAGCCTCGGAGGCGGGAACTACGAGCAGTACTTC.

The chain joins TRBV7-9 to TRBJ2-4, with a tentative D call TRBD1 (5 bases). Looked up from germline, CDR1 is SEHNR and CDR2 is FQNEAQ (reference sequence). The CDR3 has 15 residues. The V end lost 0 bases, the J end lost 3 bases, and 9 bases lay between the germline ends. CDR3 region: CASSLAQGDKNIQYF. CDR3 DNA: TGTGCCAGCAGCTTAGCTCAGGGCGACAAAAACATTCAGTACTTC.

This clonotype was recorded a few times. V gene TRBV6-6 combines with J gene TRBJ2-5; 9 bases map to TRBD2. In germline, CDR1 is MNHNY, CDR2 SVGAGI (reference sequence). V lost 2 bases to trimming and J lost 5 bases; unmatched junction nucleotides: 6. The CDR3 has 15 residues. CDR3 loop: CASSYPRGGWETQYF. The DNA of the CDR3 is TGTGCCAGCAGTTACCCGCGGGGGGGCTGGGAGACCCAGTACTTC.

This clonotype was observed a few times. J is TRBJ2-2 and V is TRBV3-1; possible D gene TRBD1, 5 bases. Germline CDR1 is LGHDT and CDR2 is YNNKEL (reference sequence). Trimming stripped 1 base from V and 1 base from J, with 7 bases between. The CDR3 sequence is 15 residues long. The CDR3 protein is CASSQAGLNTGELFF. In nucleotides, the CDR3 is TGTGCCAGCAGCCAAGCAGGGCTGAACACCGGGGAGCTGTTTTTT.

The rearrangement links TRBV11-1 to TRBJ2-3; tentative D call: TRBD2 (7 bases). The germline CDR1 and CDR2 sequences are SGHAT and FQDESV (reference sequence). V gave up 4 bases and J gave up 4 bases, with 24 bases separating them. CDR3 length: 18 amino acids. CDR3 in amino acids: CASSSRGTGGVSPDTQYF. DNA for the CDR3: TGTGCCAGCAGCTCCCGGGGTACGGGGGGCGTAAGCCCAGATACGCAGTATTTT.

This clonotype showed up just a few times. The chain has TRBV6-5 and TRBJ1-5; maybe TRBD1 (5 bases). The germline V and J ends were trimmed by 6 bases and 1 base, with 13 bases remaining between them. Germline V gives CDR1 MNHEY, CDR2 SVGAGI. The CDR3 runs to 15 residues. This chain's CDR3 is CASRSGFFSNQPQHF. CDR3 DNA: TGTGCCAGCAGATCAGGGTTTTTCAGCAATCAGCCCCAGCATTTT.

V and J are TRBV7-9 and TRBJ1-2; D not certain. Germline values: CDR1 SEHNR, CDR2 FQNEAQ (reference sequence). V was clipped by 5 bases and J by 2 bases, with 9 bases between them. The CDR3 consists of 13 residues. The CDR3 is CASSQVGNYGYTF. DNA for the CDR3: TGTGCCAGCAGCCAAGTAGGGAACTATGGCTACACCTTC.

This clonotype was recorded a few times. The chain couples TRBV5-1 to TRBJ2-3; the D gene is possibly TRBD1 (6 bases). V lost 1 base, J lost 2 bases, and 11 bases lay in between. The CDR3 contains 15 residues. Germline values: CDR1 SGHRS, CDR2 YFSETQ. CDR3 DNA: TGCGCCAGCAGCTTGCCGTCGGGACACACAGATACGCAGTATTTT. Translation: CASSLPSGHTDTQYF.

V usage is TRBV6-2 or TRBV6-3 and J usage is TRBJ2-5; D unclear. The CDR3 is made up of 14 amino acids. Germline loops: CDR1 MNHEY, CDR2 SVGEGT. V was clipped by 10 bases and J by 1 base, with 16 bases between them. The CDR3 loop is CANTNRITQETQYF. CDR3 bases: TGTGCCAACACAAACCGGATCACCCAAGAGACCCAGTACTTC.

The table lists this clonotype with a few counts. The chain carries TRBV20-1 and TRBJ2-7; D call uncertain. The CDR3 consists of 13 residues. V was clipped by 1 base and J by 4 bases, with 11 bases between them. Germline V lookup: CDR1 DFQATT, CDR2 SNEGSKA (reference sequence). The CDR3 reads CSARATTSYEQYF. For the CDR3, the DNA is TGCAGTGCTAGAGCCACAACTTCTTACGAGCAGTACTTC.